The sequence of this TCR beta chain was determined in a study of blood T cells in healthy people across ages. This clonotype occurred a few times. Its specificity is not known. Unmatched junction bases numbered 9, after V lost 6 bases and J lost 0 bases. The CDR3 covers 16 residues. Germline-derived CDR1 and CDR2 are SGHTA and FQGNSA. The use of a sample-barcoded 5' primer and a J-beta primer mix characterized a second PCR of roughly 6 to 11 cycles. TCRdb re-called the 5' RACE reads with MiXCR, one entry per CDR3 protein. The sample has roughly 2 million distinct CDR3 sequences; roughly 50% are singletons. Study results and limitations: The study found more naive CD4+ cells and higher diversity in long-lived than aged donors.

J is TRBJ2-3 and V is TRBV7-2; 7 positions agree with TRBD2. What was sequenced was blood. The sequence came from a woman in her thirties or forties in good health. CDR3 region: CASSSSSGFSTDTQYF. In nucleotides, the CDR3 is TGTGCCAGCAGTTCCTCTAGCGGATTCAGCACAGATACGCAGTATTTT.